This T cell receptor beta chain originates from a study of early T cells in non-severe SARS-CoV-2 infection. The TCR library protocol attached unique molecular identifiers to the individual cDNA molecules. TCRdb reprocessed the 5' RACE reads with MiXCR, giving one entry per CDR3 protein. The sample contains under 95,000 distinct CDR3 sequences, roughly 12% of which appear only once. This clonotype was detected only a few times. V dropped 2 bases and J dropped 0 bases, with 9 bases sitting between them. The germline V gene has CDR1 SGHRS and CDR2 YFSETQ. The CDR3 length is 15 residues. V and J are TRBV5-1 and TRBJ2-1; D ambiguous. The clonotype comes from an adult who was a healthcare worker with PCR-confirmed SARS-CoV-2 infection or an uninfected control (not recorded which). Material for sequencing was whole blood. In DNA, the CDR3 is TGCGCCAGCAGCTTTCTCCAAACCTCCTACAATGAGCAGTTCTTC. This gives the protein CASSFLQTSYNEQFF.